The clone carrying this T cell receptor beta chain came up many times. Its target is not known. Hyperthyroidism of Graves' type that showed no ophthalmopathy progression within 18 months was stable. Newly diagnosed hyperthyroidism patients aged 18 to 65 years had disease lasting under 2 months. Criteria for exclusion of patients were uncontrolled infection, other autoimmune disease, pregnancy or lactation. There are 13 residues in the CDR3. Trimming took 7 bases from V and 1 from J, leaving 14 bases between them. CDR1 is SQVTM, CDR2 ANQGSEA, per germline. These data originate in a study of T cells in Graves' hyperthyroidism and ophthalmopathy. General study results and limits: Most clonotypes expanded in the thyroid (above 0.001) were also present in blood.

Amplified TCR beta CDR3 regions derived from RNA transcripts. First-round RT-PCR with HTBI primers amplified the TCR CDR3 region. TCRdb recomputed calls from the multiplex PCR reads with MiXCR, one row per CDR3 protein. The data hold almost 600,000 distinct CDR3 sequences, with about half observed a single time. The specimen sequenced was peripheral blood or thyroid tissue (not recorded which). V and J are TRBV29-1 and TRBJ2-7; possible D gene TRBD1, 6 bases. The TCR sequence derives from a woman between 18 and 30 years old with Graves' hyperthyroidism. Here the CDR3 DNA reads TGCAGCGGACGGTGGCAGGGGTCCTACGAGCAGTACTTC. It specifies CSGRWQGSYEQYF.